This T cell receptor beta chain was captured by sequencing in a study of T cells after yellow fever vaccination (dated by TCRdb to the late 2010s). For the study in its entirety: Libraries from fractions with low cell numbers were prepared with the SMART-Seq v4 Ultra Low Input RNA kit. To follow T-cell clones before and after primary and booster YFV17D yellow fever vaccination, bulk TCR alpha and beta repertoires were sequenced over time. Two healthy male donors, one aged 18 to 30 and one aged 30 to 40 years, made up the cohort. Blood samples were taken at several timepoints before and after primary and secondary immunization, and bulk PBMC replicates and cell subsets were isolated. What the study reported, not specific to this receptor: Computational filtering was required because FACS-sorted repertoires could contain abundant contaminating clonotypes from the bulk population. The secondary T-cell response was weaker than the primary response but faster, peaking on day 5 instead of day 15. Because the study included only a couple of donors, the extent to which the findings can be generalized is limited. A small share of clonotypes occurred in both CD4 and CD8 compartments, likely arising from convergent recombination. After the booster, most of the clones that had expanded following primary vaccination were detected again (96% of CD4 and roughly 88% of CD8), which suggests that memory was broadly maintained.

Including cysteine and phenylalanine, the CDR3 has 17 amino acids. CDR3 DNA is the only sequence kept; it has 51 bases, read in frame from the first base. V is pared back by 6 bases and J by 5 bases, with 22 bases lying between the germline termini. Worth noting for this clonotype: Its cognate antigen has yet to be identified. Base-call qualities are not available, and no considerably larger clone is one nucleotide away.

The run used an Illumina NovaSeq 6000. TCR cDNA was synthesized by 5'RACE template switching, which introduced a universal primer site and unique molecular identifiers. Priming of cDNA synthesis was performed from both the TCR alpha and TCR beta constant segments. Library amplification involved two PCR steps, and the second step added sample barcodes and sequencing adapters. Sequencing of the libraries was done on either Illumina HiSeq 2500 (2x100 bp) or NovaSeq (2x150 bp). The authors' pipeline ran thus. MIGEC handled demultiplexing of reads and collapsing into UMI consensus sequences, while MiXCR performed V(D)J alignment. Vaccine-responding clonotypes were identified with edgeR using replicate PBMC samples, with FDR below 0.01 and a log2 fold change above 5 up to day 15 being required. CD4 or CD8 identity was assigned to each bulk clonotype according to whether the clonotype was present at higher abundance in the sequenced CD4 repertoire or the sequenced CD8 repertoire. TCRdb redid the processing of the public reads, applying fastp at Q25 and MiXCR, and retained in-frame beta chains. Each record represents a unique CDR3 protein, reported with the most common genes and DNA among its rows. The V and J calls, along with clone size, are taken from TCRdb and not from the paper's own processing. The sample contains roughly 330,000 distinct CDR3 sequences, about 4% of them found a single time. The biggest ten clones account for 24% of the sample.

Taken with the paper, the label for treatment or condition translates to: live attenuated yellow fever vaccine strain. At each blood-draw timepoint, two biological replicates of bulk PBMCs were collected. A standard Ficoll-Paque protocol was used to isolate PBMCs from peripheral blood. TriZol was used to extract RNA from bulk PBMCs, CD4 and CD8 fractions, and dextramer-positive and dextramer-negative fractions. The TCR comes from a man aged 18 to 29 who received the YFV17D yellow fever vaccine. The chain is assembled from TRBV12-3 or TRBV12-4 and TRBJ2-2; a tentative D call is TRBD2 (6 bases match). The specimen comprised PBMCs, sampled 5 days after the yellow fever booster vaccination. The DNA sequence follows: TGTGCCAGCAGCTCCCGCCGAATGGGAGGAAGGACCGGGGAGCTGTTTTTT. Translated, it reads CASSSRRMGGRTGELFF.